One and the same sample provided the 14 T cell receptor beta chains below, sequenced in a study of T cell responses to AZD1222 COVID-19 vaccine. The assay was immunoSEQ multiplex PCR, and TCRdb's table has in-frame clones only and misses some. This sample carries about 160,000 clones, 90% to 95% of them seen once, and the ten largest clones take under 2.5%. Sample: peripheral blood, taken on day 0 of AZD1222 vaccination. Receptor source: an adult in good health.

The rearrangement uses TRBV9 and TRBJ1-2; TRBD1 might be the D (5 bases). The germline gives CDR1 SGDLS, CDR2 YYNGEE. CDR3 size: 16 residues. Trimming shortened V by 3 bases and J by 0 bases, and 15 bases separated the two germline ends. CDR3 in DNA: TGTGCCAGCAGCGACCATTCCAAACAGGCTAACTATGGCTACACCTTC. Translated, it gives CASSDHSKQANYGYTF.

The chain combines TRBV5-1 with TRBJ2-1; D gene ambiguous. From germline, CDR1 is SGHRS and CDR2 YFSETQ. CDR3 size: 15 residues. V was shortened by 0 bases and J by 5 bases, with 12 bases between the two germline ends. CDR3 in DNA: TGCGCCAGCAGCTTGGCCTTACTGGCCCACAATGAGCAGTTCTTC. Its protein is CASSLALLAHNEQFF.

The table lists this clone with a count of one. The V call is TRBV6-6, the J call TRBJ2-7, with D possibly matching TRBD2 (7 bases). This CDR3 is 14 amino acids long. Germline V gene data show CDR1 as MNHNY and CDR2 as SVGAGI (reference sequence). The V end lost 2 bases, the J end lost 4 bases, and 12 bases lay between the germline ends. This CDR3 is CASSYEGGLYEQYF. The CDR3 nucleotides read TGTGCCAGCAGTTACGAGGGGGGGCTTTACGAGCAGTACTTC.

This chain joins TRBV6-2 or TRBV6-3 and TRBJ1-3, with a tentative D call TRBD1 (6 bases). CDR1 MNHEY and CDR2 SVGEGT come from the germline V gene. The CDR3 totals 17 residues. V shed 0 bases and J shed 4 bases, with 16 bases lying between them. As DNA, the CDR3 is TGTGCCAGCAGTTACTCGGAGCCAGGGGCTGGCGGAAACACCATATATTTT. Amino acid sequence: CASSYSEPGAGGNTIYF.

The chain links TRBV11-1 to TRBJ1-1; D is unresolved. V was pared by 5 bases and J by 11 bases, with 24 bases between. This CDR3 has 15 residues. Germline CDR1 and CDR2: SGHAT and FQDESV (reference sequence). The CDR3 region is CASSRKDGGDVRAFF. DNA for the CDR3: TGTGCCAGCAGCCGAAAGGACGGAGGAGACGTACGGGCTTTCTTT.

This clone showed up just a few times. CDR3 sequence: CASSELEGSYEQYF. CDR3 coding DNA: TGTGCCAGCAGTGAACTGGAAGGCTCCTACGAGCAGTACTTC. This chain links TRBV6-1 with TRBJ2-7; D remains unclear. The V gene's germline CDR1 is MNHNS and CDR2 SASEGT. The V end was cut by 2 bases, the J end by 0 bases, with 8 bases between. The CDR3 is made up of 14 amino acids.

Here the CDR3 DNA reads TGCAGCGTTCCACCTAGCGGGAGTGGCTACAATGAGCAGTTCTTC. Protein: CSVPPSGSGYNEQFF. The chain joins TRBV29-1 to TRBJ2-1; the match to TRBD2 covers 10 bases. This CDR3 has 15 amino acids. Germline CDR1 is SQVTM and CDR2 is ANQGSEA. The trim removed 5 bases at V and 3 bases at J, leaving 7 bases unmatched.

The rearrangement joins TRBV5-1 to TRBJ1-1, with no clear D. The CDR3 loop spans 14 amino acids. The V gene lost 0 bases and the J gene lost 12 bases, with 18 bases spanning the gap. The germline gives CDR1 SGHRS, CDR2 YFSETQ. The CDR3 protein is CASSLGAATGGTFF. CDR3 sequence (DNA): TGCGCCAGCAGCTTGGGGGCAGCGACCGGCGGGACTTTCTTT.

The chain links TRBV2 to TRBJ2-5; 7 bases match TRBD2. The CDR3 is 15 amino acids. Germline V gene data show CDR1 as SNHLY and CDR2 as FYNNEI. The ends lost 4 bases at V and 4 bases at J; junction bases unmatched: 9. CDR3 protein: CASSGLADAGETQYF. In DNA, the CDR3 is TGTGCCAGCAGTGGGCTAGCGGACGCCGGAGAGACCCAGTACTTC.

The chain carries TRBV6-5 and TRBJ2-1; TRBD2 matches 7 bases. Germline V gives CDR1 MNHEY, CDR2 SVGAGI. V lost 10 bases and J lost 2; bases outside the gene matches: 5. The CDR3 covers 13 residues. The CDR3 sequence: CANAGVPYNEQFF. For the CDR3, the DNA is TGTGCCAATGCGGGGGTCCCCTACAATGAGCAGTTCTTC.

The chain combines TRBV30 with TRBJ2-1, with 8 bases that match TRBD1. The CDR3 has 15 amino acids. In germline, CDR1 is GTSNPN, CDR2 SVGIG (reference sequence). J was trimmed by 5 bases and V by 5 bases; bases with no gene match: 11. This CDR3 is CAWSPQGAFNNEQFF. The CDR3 nucleotides are TGTGCCTGGTCACCGCAGGGGGCTTTCAACAATGAGCAGTTCTTC.

The chain recombines TRBV6-4 with TRBJ1-3; 8 nucleotides align to TRBD1. Germline assignment: CDR1 MRHNA and CDR2 SNTAGT. V lost 2 bases to trimming and J lost 4 bases; unmatched junction nucleotides: 22. This CDR3 comprises 21 residues. The DNA of the CDR3 is TGTGCCAGCAGTGACCAGGGCAGGGGGCCCACCGAGAGGGGGCGAGGAAACACCATATATTTT. Its protein product is CASSDQGRGPTERGRGNTIYF.

The rearrangement uses TRBV5-1 and TRBJ1-1, with D perhaps matching TRBD1 (5 bases). V lost 1 base, J lost 5 bases, and 21 bases lay in between. From germline, CDR1 is SGHRS and CDR2 YFSETQ. CDR3 length equals 17 residues. CDR3 in amino acids: CASSLREALGKGTEAFF. The CDR3 DNA follows: TGCGCCAGCAGCTTGCGAGAAGCCCTGGGGAAGGGGACTGAAGCTTTCTTT.

The V gene is TRBV11-2, the J gene TRBJ1-6; no reliable D call. CDR1 is SGHAT, CDR2 FQNNGV, per germline. V was shortened by 3 bases and J by 5 bases, with 8 bases between the two germline ends. The CDR3 runs to 14 residues. This CDR3 reads CASSFSGDNSPLHF. The CDR3 region has the DNA TGTGCCAGCAGCTTTAGCGGGGATAATTCACCCCTCCACTTT. The full variable domain, completed using reference TRBV11-2 and TRBJ1-6, is EAGVAQSPRYKIIEKRQSVAFWCNPISGHATLYWYQQILGQGPKLLIQFQNNGVVDDSQLPKDRFSAERLKGVDSTLKIQPAKLEDSAVYLCASSFSGDNSPLHFGNGTRLTVT.